The T cell receptor beta chain described here comes from a study of blood T cell repertoires in COVID-19. About the research overall: T cells, B-cell-depleted T cells, or PBMCs provided the cDNA or gDNA that served as material.

The CDR3 runs 15 residues. V was trimmed by 4 bases and J by 7 bases, leaving 17 bases between them. CDR1 and CDR2 (germline): MNHEY, SVGEGT. This clone was detected once. Original analysis: For nucleated cells, counts were estimated from reference gene primer amplification. Using immunoSEQ multiplex PCR, the repertoire was profiled, and TCRdb retains in-frame clones only, with some absent. V and J calls and clone size are given by that table; D and trimming were obtained from the DNA. This table has a few hundred thousand clones, roughly 82% appearing once. Sequencing was done on a sample of peripheral blood. This TCR was sampled from a man aged 35 to 55 who had recovered from COVID-19. The chain carries TRBV6-2 or TRBV6-3 and TRBJ1-5; D gene unclear. Written as DNA, the CDR3 is TGTGCCAGCAGTTCCCCATCGGGCCCGGGACAGCCCCAGCATTTT. Protein sequence: CASSSPSGPGQPQHF.